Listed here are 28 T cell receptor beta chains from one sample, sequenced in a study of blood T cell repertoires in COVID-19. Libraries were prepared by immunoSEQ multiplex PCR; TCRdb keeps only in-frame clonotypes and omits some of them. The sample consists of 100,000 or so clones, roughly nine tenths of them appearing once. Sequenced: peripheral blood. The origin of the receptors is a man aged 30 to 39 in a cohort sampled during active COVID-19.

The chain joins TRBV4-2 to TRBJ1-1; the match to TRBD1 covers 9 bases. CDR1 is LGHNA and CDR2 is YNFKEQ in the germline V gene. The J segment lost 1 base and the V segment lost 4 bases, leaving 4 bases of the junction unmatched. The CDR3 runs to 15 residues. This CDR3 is CASSRLDRGNTEAFF. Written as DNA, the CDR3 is TGTGCCAGCAGCCGGTTGGACAGGGGGAACACTGAAGCTTTCTTT.

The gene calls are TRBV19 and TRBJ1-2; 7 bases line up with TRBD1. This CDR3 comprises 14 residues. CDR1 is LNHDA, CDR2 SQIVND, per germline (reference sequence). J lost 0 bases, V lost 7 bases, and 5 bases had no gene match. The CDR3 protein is CASIPTGANYGYTF. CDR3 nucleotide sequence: TGTGCCAGTATCCCAACAGGGGCTAACTATGGCTACACCTTC.

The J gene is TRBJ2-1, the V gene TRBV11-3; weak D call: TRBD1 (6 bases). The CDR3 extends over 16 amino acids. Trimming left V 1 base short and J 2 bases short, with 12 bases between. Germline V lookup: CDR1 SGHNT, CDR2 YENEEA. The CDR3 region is CASSLAQGNPYNEQFF. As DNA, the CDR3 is TGTGCCAGCAGCTTAGCCCAGGGGAATCCCTACAATGAGCAGTTCTTC.

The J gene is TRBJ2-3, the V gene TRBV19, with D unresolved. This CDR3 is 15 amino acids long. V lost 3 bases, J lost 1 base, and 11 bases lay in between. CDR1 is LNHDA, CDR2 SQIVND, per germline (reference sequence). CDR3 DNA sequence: TGTGCCAGTAGTATTCGGCCCAGCGGCACAGATACGCAGTATTTT. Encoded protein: CASSIRPSGTDTQYF.

DNA of the CDR3: TGTGCCAGCAGCGTATACCACACGGGACTAACTTCAGATACGCAGTATTTT. This encodes CASSVYHTGLTSDTQYF. This chain connects TRBV9 to TRBJ2-3; TRBD2 agrees at 7 bases. CDR3 length: 17 residues. The V gene's germline CDR1 is SGDLS and CDR2 YYNGEE. With 1 base clipped from V and 4 bases from J, the junction kept 12 bases outside the gene matches.

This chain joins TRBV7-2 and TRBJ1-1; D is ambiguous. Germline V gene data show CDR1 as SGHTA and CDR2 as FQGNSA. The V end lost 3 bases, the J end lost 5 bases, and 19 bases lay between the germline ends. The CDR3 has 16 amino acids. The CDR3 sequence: CASSFTPPGRGTEAFF. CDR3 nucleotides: TGTGCCAGCAGCTTCACCCCTCCGGGGAGAGGAACTGAAGCTTTCTTT.

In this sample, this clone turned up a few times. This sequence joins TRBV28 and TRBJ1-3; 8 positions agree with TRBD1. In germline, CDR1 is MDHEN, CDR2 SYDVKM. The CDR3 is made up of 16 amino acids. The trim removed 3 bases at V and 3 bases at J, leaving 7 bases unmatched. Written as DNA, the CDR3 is TGTGCCAGCAGTTTGCTGCAGGGGGCAGGTGGAAACACCATATATTTT. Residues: CASSLLQGAGGNTIYF.

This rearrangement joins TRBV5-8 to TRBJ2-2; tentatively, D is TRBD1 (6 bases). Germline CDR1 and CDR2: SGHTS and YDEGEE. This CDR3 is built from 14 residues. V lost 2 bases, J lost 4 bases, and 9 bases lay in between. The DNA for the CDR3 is TGTGCCAGCAGCTTCAACAGGGCCACCGGGGAGCTGTTTTTT. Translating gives CASSFNRATGELFF.

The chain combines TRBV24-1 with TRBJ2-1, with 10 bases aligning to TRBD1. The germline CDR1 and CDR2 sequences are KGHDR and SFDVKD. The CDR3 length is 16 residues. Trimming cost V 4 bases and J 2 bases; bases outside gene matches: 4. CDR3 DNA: TGTGCCACCAGTGAACCGGGACAGGGGACCTACAATGAGCAGTTCTTC. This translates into CATSEPGQGTYNEQFF.

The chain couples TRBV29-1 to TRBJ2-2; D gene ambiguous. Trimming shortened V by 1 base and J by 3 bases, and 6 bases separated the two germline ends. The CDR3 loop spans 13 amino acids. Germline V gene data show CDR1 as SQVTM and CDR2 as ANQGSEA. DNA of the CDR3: TGCAGCGTTGAAGCTCCGGACACCGGGGAGCTGTTTTTT. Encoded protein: CSVEAPDTGELFF.

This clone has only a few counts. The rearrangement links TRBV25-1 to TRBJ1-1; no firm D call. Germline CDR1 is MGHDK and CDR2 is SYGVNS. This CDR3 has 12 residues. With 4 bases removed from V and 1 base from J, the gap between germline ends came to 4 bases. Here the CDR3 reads CASSVGNTEAFF. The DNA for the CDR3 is TGTGCCAGCAGTGTCGGGAACACTGAAGCTTTCTTT.

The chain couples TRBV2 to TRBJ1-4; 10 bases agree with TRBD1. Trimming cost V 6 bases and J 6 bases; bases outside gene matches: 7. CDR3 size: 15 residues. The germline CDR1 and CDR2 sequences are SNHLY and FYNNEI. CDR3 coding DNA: TGTGCCAGCAGGAAACCGGGACAGGGGCATGAAAAACTGTTTTTT. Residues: CASRKPGQGHEKLFF.

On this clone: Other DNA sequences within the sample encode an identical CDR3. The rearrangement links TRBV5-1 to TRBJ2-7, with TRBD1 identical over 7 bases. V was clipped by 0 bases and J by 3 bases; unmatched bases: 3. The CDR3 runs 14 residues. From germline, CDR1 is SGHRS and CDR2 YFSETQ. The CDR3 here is CASSLEAGGYEQYF. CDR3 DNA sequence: TGCGCCAGCAGCTTGGAGGCAGGGGGCTACGAGCAGTACTTC.

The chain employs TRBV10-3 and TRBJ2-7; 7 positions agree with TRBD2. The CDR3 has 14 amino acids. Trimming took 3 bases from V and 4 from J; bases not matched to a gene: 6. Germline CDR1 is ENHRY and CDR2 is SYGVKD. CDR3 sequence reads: CAISDGAGVYEQYF. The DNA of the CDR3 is TGTGCCATCAGTGATGGGGCGGGAGTATACGAGCAGTACTTC.

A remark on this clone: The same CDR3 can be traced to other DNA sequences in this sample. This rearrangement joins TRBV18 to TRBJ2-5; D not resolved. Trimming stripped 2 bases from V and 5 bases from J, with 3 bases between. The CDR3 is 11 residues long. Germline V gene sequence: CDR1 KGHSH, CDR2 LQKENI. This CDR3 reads CASSPEETQYF. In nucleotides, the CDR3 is TGTGCCAGCTCACCAGAGGAGACCCAGTACTTC.

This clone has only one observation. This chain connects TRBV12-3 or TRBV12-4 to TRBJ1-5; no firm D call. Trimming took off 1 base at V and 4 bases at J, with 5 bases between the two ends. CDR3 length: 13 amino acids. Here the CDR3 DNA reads TGTGCCAGCAGTTTAGACTGGAATCAGCCCCAGCATTTT. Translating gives CASSLDWNQPQHF.

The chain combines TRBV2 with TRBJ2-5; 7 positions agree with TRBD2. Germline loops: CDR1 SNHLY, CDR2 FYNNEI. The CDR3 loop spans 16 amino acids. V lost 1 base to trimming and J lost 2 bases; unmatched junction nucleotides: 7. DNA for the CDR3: TGTGCCAGCAGTGAAGGGACTAGAGGGGCTCAAGAGACCCAGTACTTC. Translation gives CASSEGTRGAQETQYF.

The CDR3 spells CASSYSSQGRGTEAFF. Written as DNA, the CDR3 is TGTGCCAGCAGTTACTCGAGTCAGGGGAGGGGCACTGAAGCTTTCTTT. V gene TRBV6-6 combines with J gene TRBJ1-1; TRBD1 is a possible D gene (6 bases). V was shortened by 0 bases and J by 4 bases, with 15 bases between the two germline ends. Germline CDR1 is MNHNY and CDR2 is SVGAGI (reference sequence). The CDR3 is 16 residues long.

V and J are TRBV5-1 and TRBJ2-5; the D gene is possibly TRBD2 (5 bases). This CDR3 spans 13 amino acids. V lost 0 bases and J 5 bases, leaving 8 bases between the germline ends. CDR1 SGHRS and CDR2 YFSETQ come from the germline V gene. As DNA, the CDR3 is TGCGCCAGCAGCTTGGCGGGGTGGGAGACCCAGTACTTC. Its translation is CASSLAGWETQYF.

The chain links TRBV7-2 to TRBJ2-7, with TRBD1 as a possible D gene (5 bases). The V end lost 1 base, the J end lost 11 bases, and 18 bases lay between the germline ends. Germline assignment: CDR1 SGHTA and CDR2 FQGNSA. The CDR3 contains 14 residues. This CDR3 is CASSLDIRQGTEYF. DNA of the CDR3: TGTGCCAGCAGCTTAGATATTAGGCAGGGAACCGAGTACTTC.

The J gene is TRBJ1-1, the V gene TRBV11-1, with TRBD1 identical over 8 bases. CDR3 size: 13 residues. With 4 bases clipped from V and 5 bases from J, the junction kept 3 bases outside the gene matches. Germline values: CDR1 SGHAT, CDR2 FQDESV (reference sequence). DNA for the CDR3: TGTGCCAGCAGCTCCCAGGGGGCGACTGAAGCTTTCTTT. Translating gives CASSSQGATEAFF.

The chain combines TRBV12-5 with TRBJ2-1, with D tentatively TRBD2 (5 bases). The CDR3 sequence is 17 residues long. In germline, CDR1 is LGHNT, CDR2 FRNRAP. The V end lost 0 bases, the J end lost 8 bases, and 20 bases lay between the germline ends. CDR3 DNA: TGTGCTAGTGGTTTGGTAACGGACTTCTCAATTCGCGATGAGCAGTTCTTC. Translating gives CASGLVTDFSIRDEQFF. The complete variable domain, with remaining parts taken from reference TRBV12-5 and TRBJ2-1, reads DARVTQTPRHKVTEMGQEVTMRCQPILGHNTVFWYRQTMMQGLELLAYFRNRAPLDDSGMPKDRFSAEMPDATLATLKIQPSEPRDSAVYFCASGLVTDFSIRDEQFFGPGTRLTVL.

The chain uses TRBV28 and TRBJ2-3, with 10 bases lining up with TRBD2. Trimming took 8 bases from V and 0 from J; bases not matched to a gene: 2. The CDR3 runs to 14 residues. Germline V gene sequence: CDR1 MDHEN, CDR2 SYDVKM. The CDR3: CASASGGSTDTQYF. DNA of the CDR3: TGTGCCAGCGCTAGCGGGGGAAGCACAGATACGCAGTATTTT. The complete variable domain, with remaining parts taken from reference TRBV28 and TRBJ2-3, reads DVKVTQSSRYLVKRTGEKVFLECVQDMDHENMFWYRQDPGLGLRLIYFSYDVKMKEKGDIPEGYSVSREKKERFSLILESASTNQTSMYLCASASGGSTDTQYFGPGTRLTVL.

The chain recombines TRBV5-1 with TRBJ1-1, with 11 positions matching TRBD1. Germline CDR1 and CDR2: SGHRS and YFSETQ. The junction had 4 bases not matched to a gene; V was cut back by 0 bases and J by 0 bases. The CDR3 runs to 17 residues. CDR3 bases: TGCGCCAGCAGCTTGGGGGACAGGGGGATGGTGAACACTGAAGCTTTCTTT. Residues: CASSLGDRGMVNTEAFF.

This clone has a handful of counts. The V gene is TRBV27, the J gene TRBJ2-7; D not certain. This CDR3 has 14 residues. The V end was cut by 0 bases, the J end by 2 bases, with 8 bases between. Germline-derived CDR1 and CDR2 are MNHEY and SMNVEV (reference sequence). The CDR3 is CASSLSTAPYEQYF. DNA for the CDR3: TGTGCCAGCAGTTTATCCACAGCACCCTACGAGCAGTACTTC.

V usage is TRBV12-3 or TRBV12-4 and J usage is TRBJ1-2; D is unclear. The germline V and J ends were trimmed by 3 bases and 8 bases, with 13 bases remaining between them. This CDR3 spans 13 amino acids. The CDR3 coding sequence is TGTGCCAGCAGTTTGGGGAGGGTACTGGGCTACACCTTC. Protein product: CASSLGRVLGYTF.

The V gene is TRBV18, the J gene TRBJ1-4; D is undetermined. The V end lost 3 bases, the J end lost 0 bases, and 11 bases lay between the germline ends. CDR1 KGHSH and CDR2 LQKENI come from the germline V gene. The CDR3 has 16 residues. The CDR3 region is CASSPLSAATNEKLFF. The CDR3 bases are TGTGCCAGCTCACCGCTTAGCGCAGCAACTAATGAAAAACTGTTTTTT.

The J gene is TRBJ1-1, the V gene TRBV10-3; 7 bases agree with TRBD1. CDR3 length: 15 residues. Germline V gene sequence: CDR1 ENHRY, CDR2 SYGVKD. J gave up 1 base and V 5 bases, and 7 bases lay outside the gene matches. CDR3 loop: CAISPSGTENTEAFF. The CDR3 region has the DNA TGTGCCATCAGTCCATCCGGGACAGAGAACACTGAAGCTTTCTTT.